Below are 20 T cell receptor beta chains sequenced from a single sample in a study of blood T cells in healthy people across ages. Next came a second PCR, run for about 7 to 12 cycles, which used a sample-barcoded 5' primer along with a J-beta primer mix. Via MiXCR, TCRdb re-called the 5' RACE reads, giving one row per CDR3 protein. The table has hundreds of thousands of distinct CDR3 sequences, under 80% seen once. The sequenced sample was blood. The receptor set was obtained from a man aged 25-45 years in good health.

The J gene is TRBJ2-7, the V gene TRBV12-3 or TRBV12-4; 11 nucleotides match TRBD1. CDR3 length equals 16 residues. The junction had 5 bases not matched to a gene; V was cut back by 4 bases and J by 0 bases. The CDR3 loop reads CASSSDRGLSSYEQYF. The CDR3 region has the DNA TGTGCCAGCAGTTCGGACAGGGGGCTGAGCTCCTACGAGCAGTACTTC.

This clonotype was detected once. This chain uses TRBV20-1 with TRBJ2-7; 10 bases align to TRBD1. The germline V gene has CDR1 DFQATT and CDR2 SNEGSKA (reference sequence). The ends lost 0 bases at V and 0 bases at J; junction bases unmatched: 5. CDR3 length equals 16 residues. For the CDR3, the DNA is TGCAGTGCTAGAGATGGGACAGGGGCGAGCTCCTACGAGCAGTACTTC. It codes for CSARDGTGASSYEQYF.

CDR3 bases: TGTGCCAGCAGCCGCACTAGCGGGGATGGGGACGAGCAGTTCTTC. Translation gives CASSRTSGDGDEQFF. The rearrangement joins TRBV11-2 to TRBJ2-1, with 10 bases fitting TRBD2. Germline V gene lookup returns CDR1 SGHAT and CDR2 FQNNGV. V lost 5 bases and J lost 10; bases outside the gene matches: 11. This CDR3 is built from 15 residues.

A note on this clonotype: Its ends do not fully match the called genes, so a read error is possible. The CDR3, as DNA: TGTGCCGGCAGCTTGGTTCCCCCGGGACAGGGGACTTTCTATGGCTACACCTTC. Its translation is CAGSLVPPGQGTFYGYTF. The genes are TRBV5-6 and TRBJ1-2; 10 bases are shared with TRBD1. The CDR3 runs 18 residues. Germline V gene sequence: CDR1 SGHDT, CDR2 YYEEEE.

Only a few counts were recorded for this clonotype. The chain has TRBV20-1 and TRBJ2-1; D uncertain. Trimming cost V 6 bases and J 9 bases, with 15 bases left between them. Germline CDR1 reads DFQATT; CDR2 reads SNEGSKA (reference sequence). This CDR3 is 12 amino acids long. The CDR3, as DNA: TGCAGTGCCCTATATGATAACAGTGAGCAGTTCTTC. It codes for CSALYDNSEQFF.

This clonotype was detected a few times. The CDR3 bases are TGTGCCAGCAGCTTAGTTGGGGGGCCTGGGGCCAACGTCCTGACTTTC. It is translated as CASSLVGGPGANVLTF. The chain is built from TRBV7-8 and TRBJ2-6; D tentatively reads TRBD1 or TRBD2 (6 bases each). The CDR3 contains 16 residues. Per the germline V gene, CDR1 is SGHVS and CDR2 is FQNEAQ. V gave up 1 base and J gave up 2 bases, with 9 bases separating them.

This clonotype occurred many times. The rearrangement joins TRBV7-9 to TRBJ2-5; 7 nucleotides agree with TRBD1. The CDR3 length is 15 residues. After removal of 1 base from V and 1 base from J, the junction contained 3 bases not matched to a gene. The germline gives CDR1 SEHNR, CDR2 FQNEAQ (reference sequence). CDR3 bases: TGTGCCAGCAGCTTAGGGACAGGCCTCCAAGAGACCCAGTACTTC. It encodes CASSLGTGLQETQYF.

The genes are TRBV18 and TRBJ1-2, with TRBD1 as a possible D gene (5 bases). The CDR3 covers 14 residues. V was clipped by 4 bases and J by 0 bases, with 9 bases between them. Germline lookup yields CDR1 KGHSH and CDR2 LQKENI. Here the CDR3 DNA reads TGTGCCAGCTCACAACAGGCAGCTAACTATGGCTACACCTTC. Residues: CASSQQAANYGYTF.

This chain joins TRBV20-1 and TRBJ1-4; 10 bases are a match to TRBD1. After removal of 4 bases from V and 7 bases from J, the junction contained 6 bases not matched to a gene. Germline V CDR1 and CDR2: DFQATT, SNEGSKA (reference sequence). CDR3 size: 14 residues. The CDR3 reads CSAIPGQGFEKLFF. In nucleotides, the CDR3 is TGCAGTGCTATCCCGGGACAGGGGTTTGAAAAACTGTTTTTT.

J is TRBJ1-3 and V is TRBV10-3; D is uncertain. The CDR3 is 11 residues long. In germline, CDR1 is ENHRY, CDR2 SYGVKD. Trimming took off 11 bases at V and 4 bases at J, with 9 bases between the two ends. Here the CDR3 reads CAELRGNTIYF. DNA of the CDR3: TGTGCCGAACTGCGGGGAAACACCATATATTTT.

Comment on this clonotype: It may be a read error: a sequence one base away is much more abundant. The rearrangement uses TRBV29-1 and TRBJ2-7, with D perhaps being TRBD1 or TRBD2 (5 bases each). The DNA matches TRBJ2-5 better at its end, which makes the J call doubtful. Germline loops: CDR1 SQVTM, CDR2 ANQGSEA. The CDR3 has 15 amino acids. The CDR3 is CGVETPFSWDQTQYF. The CDR3 DNA sequence: TGCGGCGTTGAGACTCCTTTCAGTTGGGACCAGACCCAGTACTTC.

There are a few counts of this clonotype. The V gene is TRBV12-3 or TRBV12-4, the J gene TRBJ1-4; D uncertain. V was pared by 5 bases and J by 0 bases, with 13 bases between. The CDR3 covers 16 residues. The CDR3 DNA follows: TGTGCCAGCAGTCCCCCGGCGGATGCAACTAATGAAAAACTGTTTTTT. Translation: CASSPPADATNEKLFF.

The rearrangement uses TRBV20-1 and TRBJ1-6; D is uncertain. Between the trimmed V and J ends, which lost 1 base and 9 bases, there was a span of 10 bases. Looked up from germline, CDR1 is DFQATT and CDR2 is SNEGSKA (reference sequence). The CDR3 consists of 13 residues. In DNA form, the CDR3 reads TGCAGTGCTAGAGCCCAGATCGGTTCACCCCTCCACTTT. As protein: CSARAQIGSPLHF.

This clonotype was found a few times. J is TRBJ2-1 and V is TRBV27, with a tentative D call TRBD2 (5 bases). The germline gives CDR1 MNHEY, CDR2 SMNVEV (reference sequence). The CDR3 consists of 14 residues. V lost 2 bases and J lost 5, with 10 bases in between. The CDR3 here is CASSLEGSDNEQFF. CDR3 DNA: TGTGCCAGCAGTTTAGAAGGGAGCGACAATGAGCAGTTCTTC.

The chain joins TRBV2 to TRBJ1-6; D is uncertain. Germline V gene data show CDR1 as SNHLY and CDR2 as FYNNEI. V was shortened by 11 bases and J by 8 bases, with 16 bases between the two germline ends. The CDR3 loop spans 13 amino acids. In DNA, the CDR3 is TGTGCCTGGCATAGCCCGTCGGATTCACCCCTCCACTTT. This gives the protein CAWHSPSDSPLHF.

This sequence joins TRBV20-1 and TRBJ2-7; 13 bases line up with TRBD2. Germline assignment: CDR1 DFQATT and CDR2 SNEGSKA (reference sequence). There are 14 residues in the CDR3. J gave up 1 base and V 6 bases, and 3 bases lay outside the gene matches. The CDR3 reads CSAPGLAGSYEQYF. CDR3 sequence (DNA): TGCAGTGCGCCGGGACTAGCGGGGTCCTACGAGCAGTACTTC.

The chain couples TRBV13 to TRBJ1-6; D may be TRBD1 (5 bases). Trimming removed 5 bases at V and 10 bases at J, with 18 bases between. Per germline, CDR1 PRHDT and CDR2 FYEKMQ (reference sequence). This CDR3 region has 15 residues. The CDR3: CASSQNPGQESPLHF. CDR3 DNA: TGTGCCAGCAGCCAAAACCCGGGGCAGGAGTCACCCCTCCACTTT.

This clonotype was detected once. V usage is TRBV4-1 and J usage is TRBJ1-6; 11 bases agree with TRBD1. The ends lost 4 bases at V and 7 bases at J; junction bases unmatched: 6. This CDR3 spans 16 amino acids. CDR1 and CDR2 from the germline V gene are MGHRA and YSYEKL. The CDR3 spells CASSRKGQGVNSPLHF. The CDR3 nucleotides are TGCGCCAGCAGCCGGAAGGGACAGGGGGTGAATTCACCCCTCCACTTT.

The rearrangement links TRBV27 to TRBJ2-5; 10 bases fit TRBD1. Germline-derived CDR1 and CDR2 are MNHEY and SMNVEV (reference sequence). The length of the CDR3 is 15 residues. Trimming took 2 bases from V and 5 from J; bases not matched to a gene: 5. The CDR3 loop is CASSLSGQGVETQYF. Written as DNA, the CDR3 is TGTGCCAGCAGTTTAAGCGGACAGGGGGTTGAGACCCAGTACTTC.

The chain couples TRBV12-3 or TRBV12-4 to TRBJ2-7; the D is unclear. This CDR3 has 13 amino acids. Trimming shortened V by 4 bases and J by 7 bases, and 14 bases separated the two germline ends. In nucleotides, the CDR3 is TGTGCCAGCAGTTCAACGGATTACAATGAGCAGTACTTC. Translated, it gives CASSSTDYNEQYF.